This TCR beta chain was identified in a study of metastatic and nonmetastatic thyroid tumors. Overall study results and limits: In blood and tumor, TCR beta diversity was reportedly significantly higher in malignant thyroid tumors than in benign nodules.

TCRdb re-called clones via MiXCR from the PCR reads. The sample holds tens of thousands of clones, about 10% seen once. The CDR3 has 16 residues. The germline CDR1 and CDR2 sequences are MNHEY and SMNVEV (reference sequence). This clone appeared many times. Its antigen is currently unknown. Since a much larger clone is just one base distant, this may be a read error. Ahead of thyroid surgery, no patient had received treatment of any kind. V is TRBV27 and J is TRBJ1-1, with a weak D call TRBD1 (6 bases). This receptor was obtained from a female donor with papillary thyroid cancer or a benign thyroid nodule (not recorded which). Some clones in this sample may be carry-over from other donors' samples. What was sequenced was blood. As DNA, the CDR3 is TGTGCCAGCAGTACGAGGACAGCTGAAATGAACACTGGAGCTTTCTTT. This translates into CASSTRTAEMNTGAFF.